This entry concerns a single TCR beta chain. Its matching antigen is unknown. The data were produced by immunoSEQ multiplex PCR, yet TCRdb's version contains in-frame clones alone and is incomplete. The repertoire includes about 59,000 clones, just under 80% of them detected once, and less than 7.5% sits in the top ten. Time point in this sample: baseline pretreatment blood. Documented treatment: 15 Gy SBRT to primary tumor, nephrectomy 4 weeks later. Blood was sampled at baseline, 2 weeks and 4 weeks after SBRT. The data originate from a study of radiation and T cells in renal cell carcinoma. The overall study: Nephrectomy followed 15 Gy stereotactic body radiation by 4 weeks.

General study results and limits: From baseline, blood top tumor clonotypes peaked at 2 weeks post-radiation. No pretreatment tumor biopsies were available for baseline clonotypes.

Looked up from germline, CDR1 is SGHDN and CDR2 is FVKESK. V trimming: 3 bases; J trimming: 0 bases; junction bases outside the gene matches: 13. This CDR3 contains 18 residues. The chain links TRBV14 to TRBJ1-1; 7 bases agree with TRBD1. The clonotype comes from a man aged 55 to 70 with renal cell carcinoma. The starting material was blood, obtained from a patient whose treatment included radiotherapy and nephrectomy. The CDR3 DNA follows: TGTGCCAGCAGCCAGTTGACCGGGACAGAGTCCATGAACACTGAAGCTTTCTTT. Protein product: CASSQLTGTESMNTEAFF. Drawing the rest from reference TRBV14 and TRBJ1-1, the complete variable domain is EAGVTQFPSHSVIEKGQTVTLRCDPISGHDNLYWYRRVMGKEIKFLLHFVKESKQDESGMPNNRFLAERTGGTYSTLKVQPAELEDSGVYFCASSQLTGTESMNTEAFFGQGTRLTVV.